The 20 T cell receptor beta chains in this list originate from one sample, sequenced in a study of Ad26.COV2.S vaccination and SARS-CoV-2 variants. Using immunoSEQ multiplex PCR, the repertoire was profiled, and TCRdb retains in-frame clones only, with some absent. The table shows 300,000 to 350,000 clones, with about 90% occurring only once. Treatment of the sample: around 19 received Ad26.COV2.S at low or high dose, single or two shots; 5 received placebo; per-sample allocation not given. Sampling was performed 63 days after the first vaccine or placebo injection. The sample was peripheral blood, taken in a trial of Ad26.COV2.S vaccine versus placebo. The receptor source for this set is a person aged 18 to 59 who received the Ad26.COV2.S COVID-19 vaccine or a placebo.

This chain uses TRBV7-9 with TRBJ1-1, with D tentatively TRBD1 (6 bases). Trimming removed 5 bases at V and 6 bases at J, with 16 bases between. Germline CDR1 reads SEHNR; CDR2 reads FQNEAQ (reference sequence). CDR3 length equals 14 residues. CDR3 protein: CASSPYRDTPEAFF. CDR3 nucleotides: TGTGCCAGCAGCCCATACCGGGACACCCCTGAAGCTTTCTTT.

This sequence joins TRBV2 and TRBJ2-4; 7 bases agree with TRBD1. CDR1 is SNHLY, CDR2 FYNNEI, per germline. The CDR3 is 13 residues long. Trimming took 2 bases from V and 8 from J; bases not matched to a gene: 3. In DNA, the CDR3 is TGTGCCAGCAGTGAATCTACAGGGGACATTCAGTACTTC. It specifies CASSESTGDIQYF.

The chain is built from TRBV4-2 and TRBJ2-7, with 7 bases matching TRBD1. Germline V gene lookup returns CDR1 LGHNA and CDR2 YNFKEQ. This CDR3 contains 14 residues. V gave up 1 base and J gave up 0 bases; unmatched junction bases: 0. The CDR3 bases are TGTGCCAGCAGCCAAGGACAGGGCTCCTACGAGCAGTACTTC. This translates into CASSQGQGSYEQYF.

Here the CDR3 reads CASSRELLGSGNTIYF. The DNA of the CDR3 is TGTGCCAGCAGCCGCGAACTGCTTGGCTCTGGAAACACCATATATTTT. The chain joins TRBV4-2 to TRBJ1-3; D uncertain. The CDR3 consists of 16 residues. V was trimmed by 4 bases and J by 0 bases, leaving 13 bases between them. Germline V gene lookup returns CDR1 LGHNA and CDR2 YNFKEQ.

This sequence joins TRBV5-1 and TRBJ1-2; no clear D gene. CDR3 length equals 16 residues. Germline CDR1 reads SGHRS; CDR2 reads YFSETQ. V shed 4 bases and J shed 8 bases, with 24 bases lying between them. The CDR3 sequence is CASSVISGPKPGGYTF. The CDR3 DNA reads TGCGCCAGCAGCGTGATATCCGGGCCAAAACCAGGCGGCTACACCTTC.

The rearrangement joins TRBV12-3 or TRBV12-4 to TRBJ2-2; D unclear. Trimming removed 5 bases at V and 1 base at J, with 5 bases between. This CDR3 contains 13 residues. CDR3 sequence (DNA): TGTGCCAGCAGTGAAGTGAACACCGGGGAGCTGTTTTTT. It translates to CASSEVNTGELFF.

On this clone itself: Other DNA sequences of this sample code for an identical CDR3. This sequence joins TRBV19 and TRBJ1-1, with D hard to call. Germline-derived CDR1 and CDR2 are LNHDA and SQIVND (reference sequence). Trimming removed 4 bases from V and 1 base from J, with 4 bases in between. This CDR3 contains 12 residues. CDR3 DNA sequence: TGTGCCAGTAGTACTGGGAACACTGAAGCTTTCTTT. It translates to CASSTGNTEAFF.

The chain's CDR3 is CASSLGVGPGNTIYF. CDR3 in DNA: TGCGCCAGCAGCCTCGGTGTAGGACCTGGAAACACCATATATTTT. This sequence joins TRBV10-2 and TRBJ1-3, with D hard to call. Trimming removed 6 bases from V and 2 bases from J, with 14 bases in between. From germline, CDR1 is WSHSY and CDR2 SAAADI. CDR3 size: 15 residues.

V and J are TRBV12-3 or TRBV12-4 and TRBJ1-2; no firm D call. This CDR3 spans 11 amino acids. V was clipped by 6 bases and J by 7 bases, with 9 bases between them. CDR3 coding DNA: TGTGCCAGCAGCCTCCGGAGTGGCTACACCTTC. It translates to CASSLRSGYTF.

This chain links TRBV4-3 with TRBJ2-7; 8 nucleotides agree with TRBD1. The CDR3 is 19 residues long. The germline V gene encodes CDR1 LGHNA and CDR2 YSLEER. With 0 bases clipped from V and 5 bases from J, the junction kept 18 bases outside the gene matches. The DNA for the CDR3 is TGCGCCAGCAGCCAAGAGGCAACAGGCTGGACAGGGTTTTTCCACGAGCAGTACTTC. As protein: CASSQEATGWTGFFHEQYF.

The V call is TRBV11-1, the J call TRBJ2-3; a possible D gene is TRBD1 (7 bases). The V end lost 2 bases, the J end lost 6 bases, and 12 bases lay between the germline ends. Germline assignment: CDR1 SGHAT and CDR2 FQDESV (reference sequence). The CDR3 totals 14 residues. The chain's CDR3 is CASSLWSGGDTQYF. DNA for the CDR3: TGTGCCAGCAGCTTATGGTCAGGGGGGGATACGCAGTATTTT.

The chain combines TRBV29-1 with TRBJ1-6; weak D call: TRBD1 (5 bases). Germline CDR1 is SQVTM and CDR2 is ANQGSEA. V lost 6 bases and J 10 bases, leaving 16 bases between the germline ends. The CDR3 loop spans 13 amino acids. The CDR3 sequence: CSVGTGEGSPLHF. CDR3 nucleotide sequence: TGCAGCGTGGGGACGGGCGAGGGGTCACCCCTCCACTTT.

The chain combines TRBV11-2 with TRBJ2-2; possibly TRBD2 for D (6 bases). The length of the CDR3 is 15 residues. V lost 3 bases, J lost 7 bases, and 15 bases lay in between. Germline values: CDR1 SGHAT, CDR2 FQNNGV. The CDR3 DNA reads TGTGCCAGCAGCTTGTTCTCCGGGGGTTTCGGGGAGCTGTTTTTT. Translation: CASSLFSGGFGELFF.

The genes are TRBV3-1 (or the pseudogene TRBV3-2) and TRBJ1-1, with D perhaps TRBD1 (5 bases). Germline V lookup: CDR1 LGHDT, CDR2 YNNKEL (reference sequence). V lost 4 bases and J 6 bases, leaving 15 bases between the germline ends. This CDR3 contains 14 residues. CDR3 residues: CASSPRGRAAEAFF. In DNA, the CDR3 is TGTGCCAGCAGCCCGAGGGGACGGGCCGCTGAAGCTTTCTTT.

This chain connects TRBV4-3 to TRBJ2-2; D gene unclear. Trimming pared 0 bases from V and 4 bases from J, leaving 9 bases between. The germline gives CDR1 LGHNA, CDR2 YSLEER. The CDR3 extends over 15 amino acids. The CDR3 region has the DNA TGCGCCAGCAGCCAAGATTGGGCCACCACCGGGGAGCTGTTTTTT. It yields the protein CASSQDWATTGELFF.

This sequence joins TRBV10-1 and TRBJ2-7; D tentatively fits TRBD1 or TRBD2 (6 bases each). V was clipped by 3 bases and J by 5 bases, with 20 bases between them. The CDR3 contains 16 residues. Per germline, CDR1 WNHNN and CDR2 SYGVQD (reference sequence). CDR3 protein: CASSEFGTGAENEQYF. CDR3 bases: TGCGCCAGCAGTGAATTTGGTACGGGGGCGGAGAACGAGCAGTACTTC.

V and J are TRBV29-1 and TRBJ2-4, with 8 bases aligning to TRBD1. The CDR3 is 16 residues long. Germline V gene lookup returns CDR1 SQVTM and CDR2 ANQGSEA. Germline trimming cut 4 bases from V and 2 bases from J; bases unmatched to any gene: 10. The CDR3 reads CSVAGGGEAPKNIQYF. CDR3 nucleotide sequence: TGCAGCGTTGCAGGGGGCGGGGAAGCACCCAAAAACATTCAGTACTTC.

The genes are TRBV6-5 and TRBJ2-2, with 8 bases that match TRBD1. From germline, CDR1 is MNHEY and CDR2 SVGAGI. CDR3 length equals 15 residues. With V trimmed by 5 bases and J by 2 bases, 4 bases remained unmatched. The CDR3 sequence is CASSQGAENTGELFF. CDR3 coding DNA: TGTGCCAGCAGTCAGGGGGCGGAAAACACCGGGGAGCTGTTTTTT.

This chain links TRBV4-1 with TRBJ1-2; D not certain. CDR1 and CDR2 from the germline V gene are MGHRA and YSYEKL. CDR3 size: 14 residues. V lost 4 bases to trimming and J lost 7 bases, with 16 bases between them. CDR3 amino acids: CASSPPFRDGGYTF. CDR3 coding DNA: TGCGCCAGCAGCCCTCCATTTCGTGACGGTGGCTACACCTTC.

J is TRBJ2-4 and V is TRBV6-5; D might be TRBD1 or TRBD2, each matching 5 bases. Germline values: CDR1 MNHEY, CDR2 SVGAGI. The CDR3 length is 13 residues. Trimming stripped 8 bases from V and 3 bases from J, with 11 bases between. CDR3 bases: TGTGCCAGCCAAGGGACGGACAAAAACATTCAGTACTTC. As protein: CASQGTDKNIQYF.